This T cell receptor beta chain appears in the sequencing data of a study of cytomegalovirus exposure and HLA in healthy donors. Points from the study as a whole: Follow-up analysis later connected one missense variant in DCLRE1C with trimming of TCR beta V- and J-genes. Reportedly, a later analysis found an Asian-associated ancestry cluster had fewer N-insertions than the approximately 670-donor mean.

A multiplex PCR was run with 60 Vbeta primers and 13 Jbeta primers. Clones were sequenced by immunoSEQ multiplex PCR, and TCRdb holds only the in-frame ones, with some missing. Of about 280,000 clones listed, around 90% are singletons. As regards this clone: Its cognate antigen is unknown.

The sample consisted of PBMCs. The origin of this receptor is a young woman in good health and CMV-seronegative.

The CDR3 loop reads CASSDGGNQPQHF. The CDR3 DNA follows: TGTGCCAGCAGTGACGGGGGCAATCAGCCCCAGCATTTT. The rearrangement joins TRBV27 to TRBJ1-5; D is unresolved. Between the trimmed V and J ends, which lost 5 bases and 2 bases, there was a span of 7 bases. CDR1 MNHEY and CDR2 SMNVEV come from the germline V gene (reference sequence). The CDR3 spans 13 residues.